This TCR beta chain is drawn from a study of T-cell memory formation after mild COVID-19. Study-level information: The study found TCR clusters largely donor specific. Study-wide results and caveats: Prior to infection, memory already included some responding clones, suggesting cross-reactive memory joined. Contracting clones from day 15 to 85 showed balanced CD4/CD8; later expanders favored CD4+. Clonal second-wave expansions that peaked on day 37 had unconfirmed SARS-CoV-2 specificity.

CDR3 length equals 13 residues. TCRdb passed the 5' RACE reads through MiXCR, listing each CDR3 protein once. The sample records roughly 400,000 distinct CDR3 sequences, under 20% being singletons. This clonotype was observed many times. Its target is unknown. A junction boundary mismatches the germline segment, possibly from a read error. V is TRBV12-3 or TRBV12-4 and J is TRBJ2-3; D ambiguous. Source material: PBMCs or a T cell subset sorted from them (not recorded which). This sequence originates from a man aged 18 to 30 who had mild COVID-19 (a few samples of this study predate the infection). Cell type and time point are not known. CDR3 nucleotides: TGCGCCAGCAGCTTAAGCGTCACAGATACGCAGTATTTT. It codes for CASSLSVTDTQYF.